This T cell receptor beta chain was profiled in a study of blood T cell repertoires in COVID-19. All enrollees were about 18 to 100 years old and from fewer than 30 US areas. Participants reported their clinical history, and cohort assignment relied on those reports. V dropped 1 base and J dropped 6; count of bases not matched to a gene: 7. The CDR3 is 15 residues long. CDR1 and CDR2 (germline): SGHTA, FQGNSA. Per the original methods: Amplification of reference gene primers was used by the study to estimate nucleated cell counts. Only in-frame clones appear in the TCRdb table, and some are missing; sequencing was by immunoSEQ multiplex PCR. V, J and clone size are taken as reported in that table, and D and trimming were inferred from the DNA itself. The repertoire holds 180,000 or so clones, with almost 85% as singletons.

The V and J genes are TRBV7-2 and TRBJ2-7, with 9 nucleotides matching TRBD1. The clonotype comes from a middle-aged man who had recovered from COVID-19. Sequencing input: PBMCs or T cells enriched from blood (not recorded which). DNA for the CDR3: TGTGCCAGCAGCTTAGAAGCACAGGGGGCGGCCGAGCAGTACTTC. Translating it yields CASSLEAQGAAEQYF.